The 30 T cell receptor beta chains below come from one sample, sequenced in a study of identical twins (TCRdb year 2016). The library was produced with 5' RACE. The instrument given in TCRdb is Illumina HiSeq 2000. TCRdb ran its own pipeline on the public reads, namely fastp trimming at Q25 and MiXCR clone calling, and kept in-frame beta chains. Each record represents a unique CDR3 protein, reported with the most common genes and DNA among its rows. The sample contains 1,800,000 or so distinct CDR3 sequences, about 32% of them found a single time. The ten largest clones add up to under 0.35% of the sample. The sequencing sample was made of cord blood. Source of these receptors: a newborn girl in good health.

The chain combines TRBV2 with TRBJ2-1; 11 bases map to TRBD2. This CDR3 contains 15 residues. Germline lookup yields CDR1 SNHLY and CDR2 FYNNEI. V was pared by 3 bases and J by 10 bases, with 8 bases of the junction left unmatched. The CDR3 DNA reads TGTGCCAGCAGTGATGGGACTAGCGGATTAGGGGAGCAGTTCTTC. Translated: CASSDGTSGLGEQFF.

The rearrangement links TRBV12-3 or TRBV12-4 to TRBJ2-2; 10 positions agree with TRBD1. This CDR3 has 16 amino acids. J gave up 6 bases and V 6 bases, and 10 bases lay outside the gene matches. The CDR3 region is CASRETGGAVAGELFF. Written as DNA, the CDR3 is TGTGCCAGCAGGGAGACAGGGGGCGCGGTCGCCGGGGAGCTGTTTTTT.

This clonotype was recorded once. CDR3 sequence (DNA): TGCAGTGCTAGTCCAGCCCGTGACACAGATACGCAGTATTTT. Translation: CSASPARDTDTQYF. The V and J genes are TRBV20-1 and TRBJ2-3; D gene unclear. The germline CDR1 and CDR2 sequences are DFQATT and SNEGSKA (reference sequence). With 3 bases removed from V and 2 bases from J, the gap between germline ends came to 12 bases. The CDR3 contains 14 residues.

Note on this clonotype: The DNA is omitted, as the CDR3 cannot be located on it reliably, and the CDR3 follows TCRdb's listing. The chain recombines TRBV11-2 with TRBJ2-5; TRBD1 reflects the table's D call only, with no check against the DNA. The CDR3 extends over 14 residues, inclusive of both ends. Germline CDR1 reads SGHAT; CDR2 reads FQNNGV. This CDR3 reads CASSFAGGSYEQSF.

To note about this clonotype: A junction boundary mismatches the germline segment, possibly from a read error. The rearrangement uses TRBV7-6 and TRBJ1-6; 7 positions match TRBD1. Germline CDR1 reads SGHVS; CDR2 reads FNYEAQ. This CDR3 contains 15 residues. As DNA, the CDR3 is TGTGCCAGCAGCTTAGGGGGGACAGCTAATTCACCCCCCCACTTT. The encoded protein is CASSLGGTANSPPHF.

This clonotype was observed a few times. The gene calls are TRBV7-8 and TRBJ2-1, with 8 bases fitting TRBD2. V was clipped by 5 bases and J by 3 bases; unmatched bases: 12. Germline V gene sequence: CDR1 SGHVS, CDR2 FQNEAQ. This CDR3 has 17 amino acids. The CDR3 here is CASSPRGLAVNYNEQFF. CDR3 DNA sequence: TGTGCCAGCAGCCCCCGAGGACTAGCAGTCAACTACAATGAGCAGTTCTTC. The full variable domain, with the rest looked up from reference TRBV7-8 and TRBJ2-1, is GAGVSQSPRYKVAKRGQDVALRCDPISGHVSLFWYQQALGQGPEFLTYFQNEAQLDKSGLPSDRFFAERPEGSVSTLKIQRTQQEDSAVYLCASSPRGLAVNYNEQFFGPGTRLTVL.

This chain uses TRBV3-1 with TRBJ2-1, with 12 bases identical to TRBD2. The CDR3 contains 16 residues. Germline V lookup: CDR1 LGHDT, CDR2 YNNKEL (reference sequence). The V gene end was trimmed by 4 bases and the J gene end by 5 bases; junction bases not matched to a gene: 6. CDR3 sequence reads: CASSRNLAGGNNEQFF. CDR3 nucleotides: TGTGCCAGCAGCCGTAACCTAGCGGGGGGGAACAATGAGCAGTTCTTC.

The sample holds a few counts of this clonotype. V gene TRBV4-2 combines with J gene TRBJ2-2; unclear D gene. V was trimmed by 0 bases and J by 6 bases, leaving 5 bases between them. Germline V gene lookup returns CDR1 LGHNA and CDR2 YNFKEQ. The CDR3 has 13 amino acids. CDR3 in amino acids: CASSQDPSGELFF. CDR3 bases: TGTGCCAGCAGCCAAGATCCGTCCGGGGAGCTGTTTTTT.

In its sample, this clonotype was seen a few times. The chain couples TRBV2 to TRBJ2-5, with 14 bases that match TRBD2. In germline, CDR1 is SNHLY, CDR2 FYNNEI. Unmatched junction bases numbered 8, after V lost 3 bases and J lost 11 bases. The CDR3 extends over 15 amino acids. CDR3 in DNA: TGTGCCAGCAGTGACGGGACTAGCGGGAGTAATGAGCAGTACTTC. Its protein product is CASSDGTSGSNEQYF. The full variable domain, completed using reference TRBV2 and TRBJ2-5, is EPEVTQTPSHQVTQMGQEVILRCVPISNHLYFYWYRQILGQKVEFLVSFYNNEISEKSEIFDDQFSVERPDGSNFTLKIRSTKLEDSAMYFCASSDGTSGSNEQYFGPGTRLLVL.

The CDR3 DNA sequence: TGTGCCAGCGCGGGATTTCTTAGGGGGGCTAACTATGGCTACACCTTC. It is translated as CASAGFLRGANYGYTF. This chain uses TRBV6-1 with TRBJ1-2, with D tentatively TRBD1 (6 bases). CDR3 size: 16 residues. V lost 8 bases and J lost 0, with 19 bases in between. From germline, CDR1 is MNHNS and CDR2 SASEGT.

This clonotype was found a few times. This chain connects TRBV27 to TRBJ1-1; D gene unclear. Deletions cut 4 bases from V and 3 bases from J, with 15 bases between. This CDR3 contains 15 residues. Germline V gene sequence: CDR1 MNHEY, CDR2 SMNVEV (reference sequence). CDR3 residues: CASSSYPRRDTEAFF. The CDR3, as DNA: TGTGCCAGCAGTTCCTACCCCAGACGGGACACTGAAGCTTTCTTT.

The chain recombines TRBV7-9 with TRBJ2-1; 7 positions agree with TRBD2. This CDR3 spans 15 amino acids. Looked up from germline, CDR1 is SEHNR and CDR2 is FQNEAQ (reference sequence). V lost 4 bases to trimming and J lost 9 bases; unmatched junction nucleotides: 12. This chain's CDR3 is CASSSAQTSVSEQFF. DNA of the CDR3: TGTGCCAGCAGCTCAGCCCAAACTAGCGTCAGTGAGCAGTTCTTC.

The chain joins TRBV11-2 to TRBJ2-3; D might be TRBD2 (7 bases). The germline CDR1 and CDR2 sequences are SGHAT and FQNNGV. Between the trimmed V and J ends, which lost 3 bases and 1 base, there was a span of 17 bases. The CDR3 spans 17 residues. The CDR3 sequence: CASSFDKRRGRTDTQYF. DNA for the CDR3: TGTGCCAGCAGCTTTGATAAAAGGCGGGGGCGCACAGATACGCAGTATTTT.

V and J are TRBV24-1 and TRBJ1-5, with D hard to call. With 5 bases removed from V and 4 bases from J, the gap between germline ends came to 14 bases. Germline values: CDR1 KGHDR, CDR2 SFDVKD. The CDR3 runs 15 residues. CDR3 protein: CATSADRTLNQPQHF. CDR3 DNA: TGTGCCACCAGTGCAGACCGGACCCTAAATCAGCCCCAGCATTTT.

In its sample, this clonotype was seen a few times. V is TRBV7-9 and J is TRBJ1-1; TRBD1 matches 9 bases. The junction had 3 bases not matched to a gene; V was cut back by 8 bases and J by 2 bases. CDR1 SEHNR and CDR2 FQNEAQ come from the germline V gene (reference sequence). The CDR3 spans 13 residues. The CDR3 is CASDRGINTEAFF. CDR3 bases: TGTGCCAGCGACAGGGGGATTAACACTGAAGCTTTCTTT.

This clonotype showed up just a few times. The chain carries TRBV5-1 and TRBJ2-7, with 13 bases fitting TRBD2. The CDR3 runs 16 residues. Trimming cost V 0 bases and J 3 bases; bases outside gene matches: 3. Germline V gives CDR1 SGHRS, CDR2 YFSETQ. CDR3 in DNA: TGCGCCAGCAGCTTGGGGACTAGCGGGGGATACTACGAGCAGTACTTC. Its protein product is CASSLGTSGGYYEQYF.

This clonotype has just one count. The V gene is TRBV4-1, the J gene TRBJ2-1; possibly TRBD2 for D (6 bases). V lost 0 bases to trimming and J lost 3 bases, with 12 bases between them. Germline CDR1 is MGHRA and CDR2 is YSYEKL. The CDR3 extends over 16 amino acids. As DNA, the CDR3 is TGCGCCAGCAGCCAAGAAGGGCGGGGCCTCTACAATGAGCAGTTCTTC. Amino acids: CASSQEGRGLYNEQFF.

This clonotype was seen only a few times. The chain carries TRBV4-1 and TRBJ2-7; 7 bases are shared with TRBD2. J gave up 4 bases and V 0 bases, and 6 bases lay outside the gene matches. This CDR3 is 15 amino acids long. The germline CDR1 and CDR2 sequences are MGHRA and YSYEKL. DNA for the CDR3: TGCGCCAGCAGCCAAGAACAGCTAGCGGTTTACGAGCAGTACTTC. Its translation: CASSQEQLAVYEQYF.

This clonotype has only a few counts. The rearrangement joins TRBV12-3 or TRBV12-4 to TRBJ2-3; a possible D gene is TRBD1 (5 bases). The CDR3 length is 16 residues. The V gene lost 2 bases and the J gene lost 2 bases, with 14 bases spanning the gap. The CDR3 DNA reads TGTGCCAGCAGTTTACGTCTGGGGCAGCACACAGATACGCAGTATTTT. Amino acids: CASSLRLGQHTDTQYF.

This clonotype occurred a few times. This rearrangement joins TRBV25-1 to TRBJ1-2; D not certain. V lost 5 bases, J lost 5 bases, and 18 bases lay in between. Germline CDR1 is MGHDK and CDR2 is SYGVNS. The CDR3 consists of 15 residues. The CDR3 sequence: CASSNAVRGGYGYTF. CDR3 nucleotides: TGTGCCAGCAGTAATGCGGTTCGTGGAGGGTATGGCTACACCTTC.

This clonotype was observed a few times. The rearrangement uses TRBV11-2 and TRBJ2-1, with TRBD2 matching over 13 bases. This CDR3 region has 16 residues. V lost 9 bases to trimming and J lost 0 bases; unmatched junction nucleotides: 5. Germline CDR1 reads SGHAT; CDR2 reads FQNNGV. CDR3 in DNA: TGTGCCAGTGGGACTAGCGGGGCAAGCTCCTACAATGAGCAGTTCTTC. This encodes CASGTSGASSYNEQFF.

This chain connects TRBV7-9 to TRBJ2-7; 7 bases align to TRBD2. Unmatched junction bases numbered 14, after V lost 2 bases and J lost 7 bases. This CDR3 contains 16 residues. Germline values: CDR1 SEHNR, CDR2 FQNEAQ (reference sequence). The CDR3 bases are TGTGCCAGCAGCTTAAGGGAGGGTAACTCCTACAATGAGCAGTACTTC. It yields the protein CASSLREGNSYNEQYF. The whole variable domain, remainder taken from reference TRBV7-9 and TRBJ2-7, is DTGVSQNPRHKITKRGQNVTFRCDPISEHNRLYWYRQTLGQGPEFLTYFQNEAQLEKSRLLSDRFSAERPKGSFSTLEIQRTEQGDSAMYLCASSLREGNSYNEQYFGPGTRLTVT.

This clonotype turned up a few times. V is TRBV6-6 and J is TRBJ2-5; D is ambiguous. This CDR3 spans 14 amino acids. Germline V CDR1 and CDR2: MNHNY, SVGAGI (reference sequence). V was shortened by 0 bases and J by 4 bases, with 9 bases between the two germline ends. DNA of the CDR3: TGTGCCAGCAGTTACTCGACCATCTTAGAGACCCAGTACTTC. Its protein is CASSYSTILETQYF.

The V call is TRBV4-1, the J call TRBJ2-1, with TRBD2 matching 10 bases. V gave up 1 base and J gave up 0 bases; unmatched junction bases: 3. CDR1 and CDR2 (germline): MGHRA, YSYEKL. The CDR3 runs to 17 residues. The CDR3 sequence is CASSQALAGVSYNEQFF. The CDR3 DNA follows: TGCGCCAGCAGCCAAGCCCTAGCGGGAGTCTCCTACAATGAGCAGTTCTTC.

Concerning this clonotype: This clone may be a read error of a much larger clone one base away. The chain uses TRBV3-1 and TRBJ2-5; possible D gene TRBD1, 5 bases. The germline V gene encodes CDR1 LGHDT and CDR2 YNNKEL (reference sequence). V was trimmed by 0 bases and J by 11 bases, leaving 19 bases between them. The CDR3 is 15 residues long. The CDR3 nucleotides are TGTGCCAGCAGCCAAGATAGAGGCAGGGCGAATGAGCAGTACTTC. This sequence encodes CASSQDRGRANEQYF.

The table lists this clonotype with a few counts. The CDR3 spells CSAIVRGHSYEQYF. CDR3 DNA sequence: TGCAGTGCTATCGTGCGGGGCCACTCCTACGAGCAGTACTTC. This sequence joins TRBV20-1 and TRBJ2-7, with D possibly TRBD2 on 6 matching bases. The CDR3 consists of 14 residues. V was shortened by 4 bases and J by 0 bases, with 13 bases between the two germline ends. Germline-derived CDR1 and CDR2 are DFQATT and SNEGSKA (reference sequence).

The chain couples TRBV3-1 to TRBJ2-7, with TRBD2 as a possible D gene (6 bases). V shed 0 bases and J shed 1 base, with 16 bases lying between them. There are 17 residues in the CDR3. Germline CDR1 and CDR2: LGHDT and YNNKEL (reference sequence). CDR3 region: CASSQETPGLRSYEQYF. The CDR3, as DNA: TGTGCCAGCAGCCAAGAAACTCCGGGACTTCGATCCTACGAGCAGTACTTC.

V is TRBV5-4 and J is TRBJ1-6; D is perhaps TRBD1 (5 bases). The CDR3 runs 17 residues. The V end lost 4 bases, the J end lost 7 bases, and 21 bases lay between the germline ends. The germline CDR1 and CDR2 sequences are SGHNT and YYREEE (reference sequence). CDR3 coding DNA: TGTGCCAGCAGCACTAAAAGGGGTTCTCTGGGGAATTCACCCCTCCACTTT. It codes for CASSTKRGSLGNSPLHF.

The rearrangement joins TRBV10-3 to TRBJ2-1; D call uncertain. Trimming shortened V by 3 bases and J by 8 bases, and 14 bases separated the two germline ends. Germline CDR1 and CDR2: ENHRY and SYGVKD. The length of the CDR3 is 14 residues. CDR3 sequence (DNA): TGTGCCATCAGTGACTCCGCTGGCGACGATGAGCAGTTCTTC. Translation gives CAISDSAGDDEQFF.

This clonotype appeared a few times. J is TRBJ1-5 and V is TRBV7-2; no clear D. V dropped 2 bases and J dropped 0 bases, with 11 bases sitting between them. The germline V gene encodes CDR1 SGHTA and CDR2 FQGNSA. The CDR3 runs to 16 residues. CDR3 coding DNA: TGTGCCAGCAGCTTATCCCCGGGAAGTAGCAATCAGCCCCAGCATTTT. Protein: CASSLSPGSSNQPQHF.